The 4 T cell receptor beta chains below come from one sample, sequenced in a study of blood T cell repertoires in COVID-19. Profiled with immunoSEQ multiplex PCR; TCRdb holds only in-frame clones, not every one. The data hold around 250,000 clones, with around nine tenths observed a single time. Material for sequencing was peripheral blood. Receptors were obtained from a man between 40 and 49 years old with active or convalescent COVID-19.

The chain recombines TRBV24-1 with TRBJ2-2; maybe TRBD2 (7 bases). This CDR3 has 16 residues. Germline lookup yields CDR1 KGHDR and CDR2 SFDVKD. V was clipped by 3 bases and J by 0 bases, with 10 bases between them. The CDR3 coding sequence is TGTGCCACCAGTGATAGGGGGGGTCCGAACACCGGGGAGCTGTTTTTT. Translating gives CATSDRGGPNTGELFF.

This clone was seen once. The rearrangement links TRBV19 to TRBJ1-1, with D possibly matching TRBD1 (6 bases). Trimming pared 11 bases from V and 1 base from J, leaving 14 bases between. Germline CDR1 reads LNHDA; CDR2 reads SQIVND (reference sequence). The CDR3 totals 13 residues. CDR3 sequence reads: CAAATGENTEAFF. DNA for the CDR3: TGTGCCGCCGCGACAGGAGAGAACACTGAAGCTTTCTTT.

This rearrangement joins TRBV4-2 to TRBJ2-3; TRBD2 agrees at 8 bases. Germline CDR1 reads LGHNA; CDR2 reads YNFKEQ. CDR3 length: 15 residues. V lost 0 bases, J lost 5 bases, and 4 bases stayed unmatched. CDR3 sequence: CASSQDQRGLDTQYF. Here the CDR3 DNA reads TGTGCCAGCAGCCAAGACCAGCGGGGGCTAGATACGCAGTATTTT.

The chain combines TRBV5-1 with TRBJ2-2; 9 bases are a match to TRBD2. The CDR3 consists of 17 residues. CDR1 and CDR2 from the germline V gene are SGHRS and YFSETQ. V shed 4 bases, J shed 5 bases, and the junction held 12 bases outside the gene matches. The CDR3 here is CASSKEAVSGRTGELFF. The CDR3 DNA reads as TGCGCCAGCAGCAAGGAGGCCGTGAGCGGGAGGACCGGGGAGCTGTTTTTT.